A single sample is the source of the 17 T cell receptor beta chains below, sequenced in a study of blood T cell repertoires in COVID-19. The protocol was immunoSEQ multiplex PCR, while the TCRdb copy is restricted to in-frame clones and leaves out a portion. The table lists 90,000 to 130,000 clones, approximately 78% of them singletons. The material sequenced was peripheral blood. The receptors were sampled from a man between 65 and 79 years old with acute or convalescent COVID-19.

The count of this clone is one. V usage is TRBV19 and J usage is TRBJ1-4; D gene ambiguous. This CDR3 comprises 15 residues. Germline CDR1 is LNHDA and CDR2 is SQIVND (reference sequence). Trimming left V 6 bases short and J 0 bases short, with 11 bases between. The CDR3 here is CASRQSPATNEKLFF. The CDR3 DNA is TGTGCCAGTAGACAATCCCCCGCAACTAATGAAAAACTGTTTTTT.

The CDR3 nucleotides read TGTGTGGGGCGGGACAGGGGCACCTATGGCTACACCTTC. Protein product: CVGRDRGTYGYTF. The chain combines TRBV19 with TRBJ1-2, with 10 nucleotides matching TRBD1. Germline lookup yields CDR1 LNHDA and CDR2 SQIVND (reference sequence). CDR3 length equals 13 residues.

The chain employs TRBV6-5 and TRBJ1-3; 10 bases fit TRBD1. Trimming at V came to 6 bases and at J to 3 bases, leaving 2 bases not matched to a gene. Germline CDR1 MNHEY, CDR2 SVGAGI. CDR3 length: 14 amino acids. CDR3: CASRRTGGGNTIYF. Written as DNA, the CDR3 is TGTGCCAGCAGGCGGACAGGGGGTGGAAACACCATATATTTT.

There are a few counts of this clone. The chain combines TRBV5-1 with TRBJ1-1; perhaps TRBD1 as D (5 bases). This CDR3 is built from 13 residues. V lost 0 bases, J lost 7 bases, and 10 bases lay in between. Germline V lookup: CDR1 SGHRS, CDR2 YFSETQ. The CDR3 DNA reads as TGCGCCAGCAGCTTGGAGACAGAAGGTGAAGCTTTCTTT. Amino acid sequence: CASSLETEGEAFF.

The chain has TRBV18 and TRBJ2-5; 12 positions match TRBD2. This CDR3 has 15 amino acids. J gave up 3 bases and V 3 bases, and 2 bases lay outside the gene matches. Germline loops: CDR1 KGHSH, CDR2 LQKENI. The CDR3 here is CASSPRLAGEETQYF. The CDR3 DNA reads as TGTGCCAGCTCACCCAGACTAGCGGGAGAAGAGACCCAGTACTTC.

The genes are TRBV10-3 and TRBJ1-4, with 11 positions matching TRBD1. CDR3 length: 12 amino acids. V dropped 10 bases and J dropped 7; count of bases not matched to a gene: 2. Germline-derived CDR1 and CDR2 are ENHRY and SYGVKD. The CDR3 DNA reads TGTGCCACGGGACAGGGGGGTGAAAAACTGTTTTTT. Its protein is CATGQGGEKLFF.

The genes are TRBV5-1 and TRBJ2-2; the match to TRBD2 covers 9 bases. Trimming at V came to 3 bases and at J to 7 bases, leaving 10 bases not matched to a gene. CDR1 is SGHRS and CDR2 is YFSETQ in the germline V gene. The CDR3 consists of 16 residues. CDR3: CASSSNPGLAYGELFF. CDR3 DNA sequence: TGCGCCAGCAGCTCAAACCCGGGACTAGCTTACGGGGAGCTGTTTTTT.

This clone was observed once. The chain recombines TRBV23-1 with TRBJ1-3; a weak D match, TRBD1 (5 bases). TRBV23-1 is treated as an ORF (open reading frame) with a function not yet certain. The CDR3 is made up of 16 amino acids. Trimming pared 8 bases from V and 4 bases from J, leaving 21 bases between. The CDR3 nucleotides are TGCGCCAGCCTCCCAATGGGGGGGAAATTAGGAAACACCATATATTTT. Protein: CASLPMGGKLGNTIYF.

The genes are TRBV9 and TRBJ1-4, with 8 bases fitting TRBD1. CDR3 length: 16 residues. V was pared by 4 bases and J by 4 bases, with 9 bases of the junction left unmatched. Per germline, CDR1 SGDLS and CDR2 YYNGEE. CDR3 region: CASSPIQGADNEKLFF. DNA for the CDR3: TGTGCCAGCAGCCCTATCCAGGGGGCAGATAATGAAAAACTGTTTTTT. The variable domain in full, with the rest retrieved from reference TRBV9 and TRBJ1-4, is DSGVTQTPKHLITATGQRVTLRCSPRSGDLSVYWYQQSLDQGLQFLIQYYNGEERAKGNILERFSAQQFPDLHSELNLSSLELGDSALYFCASSPIQGADNEKLFFGSGTQLSVL.

The V and J genes are TRBV6-5 and TRBJ1-1; 9 bases agree with TRBD1. The CDR3 is 15 amino acids. With V trimmed by 6 bases and J by 8 bases, 13 bases remained unmatched. Germline V lookup: CDR1 MNHEY, CDR2 SVGAGI. The chain's CDR3 is CASRDDNRDRAEAFF. CDR3 sequence (DNA): TGTGCCAGCAGAGACGATAACCGGGACAGGGCCGAAGCTTTCTTT.

This chain connects TRBV9 to TRBJ2-2, with 7 bases matching TRBD2. Germline CDR1 reads SGDLS; CDR2 reads YYNGEE. After removal of 0 bases from V and 1 base from J, the junction contained 3 bases not matched to a gene. The CDR3 spans 16 residues. The CDR3 sequence: CASSVGASGNTGELFF. The CDR3 DNA sequence: TGTGCCAGCAGCGTAGGGGCTAGCGGGAACACCGGGGAGCTGTTTTTT. Combining the CDR3 with reference TRBV9 and TRBJ2-2 gives the whole variable domain DSGVTQTPKHLITATGQRVTLRCSPRSGDLSVYWYQQSLDQGLQFLIQYYNGEERAKGNILERFSAQQFPDLHSELNLSSLELGDSALYFCASSVGASGNTGELFFGEGSRLTVL.

The chain carries TRBV6-6 and TRBJ1-6; no firm D call. The V gene's germline CDR1 is MNHNY and CDR2 SVGAGI (reference sequence). Trimming removed 0 bases from V and 10 bases from J, with 7 bases in between. This CDR3 contains 13 residues. As DNA, the CDR3 is TGTGCCAGCAGTTACTCCCAGAACTCACCCCTCCACTTT. Amino acid sequence: CASSYSQNSPLHF.

This chain joins TRBV6-1 and TRBJ2-2; 10 nucleotides match TRBD2. Germline loops: CDR1 MNHNS, CDR2 SASEGT. Trimming cost V 4 bases and J 5 bases; bases outside gene matches: 7. This CDR3 is built from 16 residues. The chain's CDR3 is CASSGEASGSTGELFF. Written as DNA, the CDR3 is TGTGCCAGCAGTGGTGAGGCTAGCGGGAGTACCGGGGAGCTGTTTTTT.

V usage is TRBV18 and J usage is TRBJ1-5; D gene ambiguous. With 2 bases removed from V and 5 bases from J, the gap between germline ends came to 7 bases. This CDR3 comprises 13 residues. Germline CDR1 reads KGHSH; CDR2 reads LQKENI. The CDR3 region is CASSPGLDQPQHF. In DNA form, the CDR3 reads TGTGCCAGCTCACCAGGCCTTGATCAGCCCCAGCATTTT.

The chain joins TRBV20-1 to TRBJ2-7, with 9 bases that match TRBD2. There are 16 residues in the CDR3. Germline CDR1 reads DFQATT; CDR2 reads SNEGSKA (reference sequence). Losses at the gene ends were 3 bases for V and 3 bases for J; bases not matched to a gene: 12. The CDR3 region is CSASGPQTSGYYEQYF. The CDR3 DNA reads as TGCAGTGCTAGTGGCCCTCAGACTAGCGGATACTACGAGCAGTACTTC.

The chain uses TRBV7-2 and TRBJ1-6; 7 nucleotides match TRBD1. Germline V gives CDR1 SGHTA, CDR2 FQGNSA. The length of the CDR3 is 16 residues. V shed 6 bases and J 3 bases; nucleotides not matched to a gene: 8. DNA of the CDR3: TGTGCCAGCAGAGATCGCCGACAGGGCTATAATTCACCCCTCCACTTT. Residues: CASRDRRQGYNSPLHF.

This clone was found a few times. V gene TRBV6-5 combines with J gene TRBJ1-6, with D maybe TRBD1 (5 bases). CDR1 MNHEY and CDR2 SVGAGI come from the germline V gene. This CDR3 comprises 15 residues. The V and J ends lost 6 bases and 7 bases respectively, with 16 bases between them. The CDR3 reads CASRFGGYGNSPLHF. Written as DNA, the CDR3 is TGTGCCAGCAGGTTTGGGGGGTACGGCAATTCACCCCTCCACTTT.